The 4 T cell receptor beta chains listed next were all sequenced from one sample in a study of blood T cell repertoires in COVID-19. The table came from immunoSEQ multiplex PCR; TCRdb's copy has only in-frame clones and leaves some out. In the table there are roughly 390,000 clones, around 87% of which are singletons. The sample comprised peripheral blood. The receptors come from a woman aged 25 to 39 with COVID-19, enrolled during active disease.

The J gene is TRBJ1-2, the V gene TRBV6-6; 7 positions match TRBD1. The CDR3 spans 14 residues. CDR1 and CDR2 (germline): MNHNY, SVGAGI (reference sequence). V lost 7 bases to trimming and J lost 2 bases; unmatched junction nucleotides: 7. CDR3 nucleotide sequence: TGTGCCAGCACCTCGATCAGGGGGAACTATGGCTACACCTTC. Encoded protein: CASTSIRGNYGYTF.

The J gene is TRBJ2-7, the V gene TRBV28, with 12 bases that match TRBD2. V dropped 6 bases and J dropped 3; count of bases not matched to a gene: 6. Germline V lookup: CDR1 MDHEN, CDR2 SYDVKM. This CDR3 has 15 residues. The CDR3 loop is CASRPPGLAGYEQYF. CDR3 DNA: TGTGCCAGCAGGCCGCCGGGACTAGCGGGCTACGAGCAGTACTTC.

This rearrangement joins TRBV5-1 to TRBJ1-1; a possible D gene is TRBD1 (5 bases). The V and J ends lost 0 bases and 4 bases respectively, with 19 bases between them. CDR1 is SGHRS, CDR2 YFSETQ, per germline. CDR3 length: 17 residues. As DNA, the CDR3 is TGCGCCAGCAGCTTGGTATTGGGGCGAATTACAGGCACTGAAGCTTTCTTT. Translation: CASSLVLGRITGTEAFF.

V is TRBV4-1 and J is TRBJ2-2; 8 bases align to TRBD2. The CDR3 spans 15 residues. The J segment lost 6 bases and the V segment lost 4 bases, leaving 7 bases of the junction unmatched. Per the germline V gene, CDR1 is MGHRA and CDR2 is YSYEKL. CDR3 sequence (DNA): TGCGCCAGCAGCCCCAGGACTAGCTCGGCCGGGGAGCTGTTTTTT. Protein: CASSPRTSSAGELFF.